These 17 T cell receptor beta chains were all obtained from the same sample, sequenced in a study of siplizumab effects on memory and regulatory T cells. The table came from immunoSEQ multiplex PCR; TCRdb's copy has only in-frame clones and leaves some out. The data contain roughly 100,000 clones, more than 85% of them singletons. Material for sequencing was Tregs sorted from blood. These receptors were collected from a human donor in good health.

The J gene is TRBJ2-2, the V gene TRBV29-1; D is unclear. The CDR3 sequence is 12 residues long. Germline V gives CDR1 SQVTM, CDR2 ANQGSEA. CDR3 coding DNA: TGCAGTGGTGGGGAGAACACCGGGGAGCTGTTTTTT. As protein: CSGGENTGELFF.

The V gene is TRBV2, the J gene TRBJ2-7; weak D call: TRBD2 (5 bases). The V gene's germline CDR1 is SNHLY and CDR2 FYNNEI. This CDR3 region has 13 residues. Trimming removed 5 bases from V and 7 bases from J, with 15 bases in between. The CDR3 is CASSSRTGGEQYF. The CDR3 DNA sequence: TGTGCCAGCAGTAGTAGGACCGGCGGGGAGCAGTACTTC.

In this sample, this clone turned up once. This chain uses TRBV6-5 with TRBJ2-7, with 10 bases aligning to TRBD2. The germline V gene has CDR1 MNHEY and CDR2 SVGAGI. This CDR3 contains 14 residues. The trim removed 5 bases at V and 5 bases at J, leaving 6 bases unmatched. In DNA, the CDR3 is TGTGCCAGCAGTACTAGCGGGACAATCAACGAGCAGTACTTC. Its translation is CASSTSGTINEQYF.

The gene calls are TRBV4-3 and TRBJ2-2, with D unresolved. Deletions cut 5 bases from V and 6 bases from J, with 10 bases between. From germline, CDR1 is LGHNA and CDR2 YSLEER. This CDR3 spans 13 amino acids. CDR3 sequence reads: CASSERVAGELFF. CDR3 DNA sequence: TGCGCCAGCAGCGAAAGGGTAGCCGGGGAGCTGTTTTTT.

The V and J genes are TRBV9 and TRBJ2-1, with 8 nucleotides matching TRBD2. The trim removed 4 bases at V and 5 bases at J, leaving 8 bases unmatched. The CDR3 sequence is 15 residues long. Germline CDR1 and CDR2: SGDLS and YYNGEE. The CDR3 DNA reads TGTGCCAGCAGCAATGACGGGGGGGCGGACAATGAGCAGTTCTTC. Translation: CASSNDGGADNEQFF.

The V call is TRBV19, the J call TRBJ1-1; perhaps TRBD1 as D (5 bases). The CDR3 has 15 amino acids. Germline V gene sequence: CDR1 LNHDA, CDR2 SQIVND (reference sequence). Deletions cut 4 bases from V and 3 bases from J, with 15 bases between. The CDR3 region is CASSTQRGVDTEAFF. The DNA for the CDR3 is TGTGCCAGTAGTACCCAGAGGGGTGTGGACACTGAAGCTTTCTTT.

This clone was detected once. J is TRBJ2-2 and V is TRBV7-8, with TRBD2 matching over 9 bases. The ends lost 6 bases at V and 6 bases at J; junction bases unmatched: 11. This CDR3 has 16 residues. Germline V gene lookup returns CDR1 SGHVS and CDR2 FQNEAQ. The CDR3 DNA sequence: TGTGCCAGCAGTCTCACTAGCGGGCGGAGCTCCGGGGAGCTGTTTTTT. Its protein product is CASSLTSGRSSGELFF.

This clone showed up just once. At one of its ends the junction is not consistent with the germline gene, which may arise from a read error. The chain uses TRBV18 and TRBJ1-2; no firm D call. Germline V gene sequence: CDR1 KGHSH, CDR2 LQKENI. CDR3 length: 13 residues. CDR3 sequence: CASSPPGPGGYTF. As DNA, the CDR3 is TGTGCCAGCTCGCCACCGGGCCCAGGTGGCTACACCTTC.

The V gene is TRBV5-1, the J gene TRBJ1-1, with D tentatively TRBD1 (5 bases). The length of the CDR3 is 13 residues. The germline CDR1 and CDR2 sequences are SGHRS and YFSETQ. Deletions cut 9 bases from V and 3 bases from J, with 15 bases between. CDR3 protein: CATKKMGDTEAFF. CDR3 coding DNA: TGCGCCACTAAGAAGATGGGGGACACTGAAGCTTTCTTT.

J is TRBJ2-3 and V is TRBV9, with D unclear. Trimming took 1 base from V and 0 from J, leaving 9 bases between them. The CDR3 has 15 residues. The V gene's germline CDR1 is SGDLS and CDR2 YYNGEE. The CDR3 region is CASSVSRISTDTQYF. The CDR3 nucleotides are TGTGCCAGCAGCGTATCCCGCATTAGCACAGATACGCAGTATTTT.

The rearrangement joins TRBV5-1 to TRBJ1-2, with TRBD1 as a possible D gene (6 bases). The germline CDR1 and CDR2 sequences are SGHRS and YFSETQ. There are 15 residues in the CDR3. V lost 1 base, J lost 2 bases, and 12 bases lay in between. The CDR3 loop reads CASSLWAGDNYGYTF. The CDR3 nucleotides read TGCGCCAGCAGCTTGTGGGCAGGGGACAACTATGGCTACACCTTC. Filled out from reference TRBV5-1 and TRBJ1-2, the complete variable domain reads KAGVTQTPRYLIKTRGQQVTLSCSPISGHRSVSWYQQTPGQGLQFLFEYFSETQRNKGNFPGRFSGRQFSNSRSEMNVSTLELGDSALYLCASSLWAGDNYGYTFGSGTRLTVV.

CDR3 sequence reads: CASSLTGNRNEQYF. In DNA form, the CDR3 reads TGTGCCAGCAGCTTAACCGGGAATCGGAACGAGCAGTACTTC. The chain joins TRBV11-1 to TRBJ2-7; tentatively, D is TRBD2 (5 bases). Germline values: CDR1 SGHAT, CDR2 FQDESV (reference sequence). V lost 2 bases and J lost 5, with 13 bases in between. The CDR3 is 14 residues long.

This clone was seen only a few times. V gene TRBV2 combines with J gene TRBJ1-2; D gene ambiguous. V lost 3 bases, J lost 10 bases, and 6 bases lay in between. The CDR3 contains 10 residues. Per germline, CDR1 SNHLY and CDR2 FYNNEI. The CDR3 protein is CASSEIIYTF. CDR3 coding DNA: TGTGCCAGCAGTGAGATCATCTACACCTTC.

The rearrangement links TRBV5-4 to TRBJ2-1; D gene unclear. Germline V lookup: CDR1 SGHNT, CDR2 YYREEE (reference sequence). This CDR3 has 15 residues. V lost 3 bases and J lost 0, with 10 bases in between. CDR3 in amino acids: CASSYRLSSYNEQFF. The CDR3 DNA reads as TGTGCCAGCAGCTACCGACTGAGCTCCTACAATGAGCAGTTCTTC.

The chain recombines TRBV19 with TRBJ2-1; a weak D match, TRBD2 (6 bases). Germline V gene sequence: CDR1 LNHDA, CDR2 SQIVND (reference sequence). The CDR3 has 13 residues. Trimming left V 4 bases short and J 6 bases short, with 10 bases between. CDR3 protein: CASSKVGGNEQFF. The DNA for the CDR3 is TGTGCCAGTAGTAAGGTGGGGGGCAATGAGCAGTTCTTC.

This chain links TRBV11-3 with TRBJ1-3, with D unclear. CDR1 is SGHNT, CDR2 YENEEA, per germline. The CDR3 spans 13 residues. The V end was cut by 6 bases, the J end by 6 bases, with 12 bases between. CDR3 DNA: TGTGCCAGCAGGGCCGGTATTTCAAACACCATATATTTT. Translated: CASRAGISNTIYF.

This chain joins TRBV27 and TRBJ1-5; no reliable D call. The V gene's germline CDR1 is MNHEY and CDR2 SMNVEV (reference sequence). CDR3 length: 13 amino acids. V lost 6 bases and J 2 bases, leaving 8 bases between the germline ends. The CDR3 loop is CASSPDRNQPQHF. CDR3 DNA: TGTGCCAGCAGCCCGGACCGCAATCAGCCCCAGCATTTT.